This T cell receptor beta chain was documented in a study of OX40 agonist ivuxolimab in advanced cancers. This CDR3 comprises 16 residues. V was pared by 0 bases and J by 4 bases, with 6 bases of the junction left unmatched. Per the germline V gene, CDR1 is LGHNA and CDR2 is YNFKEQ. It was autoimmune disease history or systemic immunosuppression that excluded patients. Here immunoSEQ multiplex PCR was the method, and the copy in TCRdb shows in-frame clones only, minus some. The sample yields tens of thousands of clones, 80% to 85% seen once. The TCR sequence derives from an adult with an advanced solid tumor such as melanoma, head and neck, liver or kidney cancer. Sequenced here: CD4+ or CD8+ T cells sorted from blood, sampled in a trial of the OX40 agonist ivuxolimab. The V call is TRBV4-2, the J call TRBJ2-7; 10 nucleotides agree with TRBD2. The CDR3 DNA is TGTGCCAGCAGCCAAGACTCGGCTAGCGGGAGTTACGAGCAGTACTTC. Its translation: CASSQDSASGSYEQYF.